This T cell receptor beta chain is from a study of tumor and adjacent non-tumor tissue in lung cancer. Overall study results and limits: Patients with more diverse tumor TCRs had worse survival.

With respect to this clonotype: Its antigen is not identified.

Looked up from germline, CDR1 is MNHNY and CDR2 is SVGAGI (reference sequence). Losses at the gene ends were 5 bases for V and 2 bases for J; bases not matched to a gene: 5. The CDR3 has 14 amino acids. A modified ARM-PCR protocol with three rounds of nested PCR amplified TCRbeta. TCRdb re-derived calls from the multiplex PCR reads in MiXCR, one entry per CDR3 protein. The data show more than 45,000 distinct CDR3 sequences, roughly 67% seen once. The template was RNA from unsorted bulk tissue. This non-tumor lung sample came from over 3 cm beyond the tumor edge. V is TRBV6-6 and J is TRBJ2-7, with 8 bases aligning to TRBD1. This receptor was taken from a woman in her 70s with non-small cell lung cancer. The sample consisted of distant non-tumor lung tissue. The CDR3 sequence: CASSTGTGTYEQYF. The CDR3 DNA reads as TGTGCCAGCAGTACTGGGACAGGAACCTACGAGCAGTACTTC.